The clone carrying this T cell receptor beta chain is medium-sized by share. This CDR3 region has 13 residues. Germline CDR1 reads SGHVS; CDR2 reads FNYEAQ. The V end lost 5 bases, the J end lost 4 bases, and 12 bases lay between the germline ends. This sample stems from a study of immune reconstitution after stem cell transplant in scleroderma. TCRdb redid the calling of the RT-PCR reads with MiXCR, one entry per CDR3 protein. This table has under 3,000 distinct CDR3 sequences, approximately 10% appearing once. Sampling was conducted before or after autologous hematopoietic stem cell transplantation (not recorded which). The sequence derives from a female donor with systemic sclerosis. V and J are TRBV7-6 and TRBJ2-7; D might be TRBD1 (6 bases). CDR3 loop: CASSTGHRYEQYF. The CDR3 region has the DNA TGTGCCAGCAGCACGGGACACAGATACGAGCAGTACTTC.